Listed below are T cell receptor beta chains from one sample, sequenced in a study of T cell responses to AZD1222 COVID-19 vaccine. Only in-frame clones appear in the TCRdb table, and some are missing; sequencing was by immunoSEQ multiplex PCR. The sample lists 180,000 or so clones; roughly 91% were seen once. The material sequenced was peripheral blood, taken on day 0 of AZD1222 vaccination. The receptor source for this set is an adult in good health. Each CDR3 is given with its conserved first and last residue. D genes are given only for firm matches. Size is omitted from some rows. Given values are once, few, many or a class for expanded clones.

d_call: TRBD1
cdr3_length: 13
v_call: TRBV28
j_call: TRBJ1-1
clone_size: NA
cdr3_aa: CASARDRNTEAFF
cdr3_nt: TGTGCCAGCGCACGGGACAGGAACACTGAAGCTTTCTTT

d_call: TRBD1
cdr3_length: 14
v_call: TRBV19
j_call: TRBJ1-1
clone_size: NA
cdr3_aa: CASSITGGNTEAFF
cdr3_nt: TGTGCCAGTAGTATAACAGGGGGAAACACTGAAGCTTTCTTT

d_call: NA
cdr3_length: 18
v_call: TRBV19
j_call: TRBJ2-1
clone_size: NA
cdr3_aa: CASSLRPGNRPTYNEQFF
cdr3_nt: TGTGCCAGTAGCCTCCGTCCGGGAAATAGACCTACCTACAATGAGCAGTTCTTC

d_call: NA
cdr3_length: 15
v_call: TRBV19
j_call: TRBJ1-4
clone_size: NA
cdr3_aa: CASKVAGNSGEKLFF
cdr3_nt: TGTGCCAGTAAGGTGGCAGGAAACTCAGGGGAAAAACTGTTTTTT

d_call: NA
cdr3_length: 16
v_call: TRBV3-1/TRBV3-2
j_call: TRBJ1-3
clone_size: NA
cdr3_aa: CASSPTAGTSGNTIYF
cdr3_nt: TGTGCCAGCAGCCCAACAGCAGGGACGTCTGGAAACACCATATATTTT

d_call: TRBD2
cdr3_length: 15
v_call: TRBV6-2/TRBV6-3
j_call: TRBJ2-3
clone_size: NA
cdr3_aa: CASSLPGLGTDTQYF
cdr3_nt: TGTGCCAGCAGCCTACCGGGACTAGGCACAGATACGCAGTATTTT

d_call: TRBD1
cdr3_length: 15
v_call: TRBV6-4
j_call: TRBJ2-5
clone_size: NA
cdr3_aa: CASSDGITGVETQYF
cdr3_nt: TGTGCCAGCAGTGACGGAATTACAGGGGTAGAGACCCAGTACTTC

d_call: NA
cdr3_length: 14
v_call: TRBV6-6
j_call: TRBJ1-6
clone_size: NA
cdr3_aa: CASSYEGVNSPLHF
cdr3_nt: TGTGCCAGCAGTTATGAAGGTGTCAATTCACCCCTCCACTTT

d_call: NA
cdr3_length: 13
v_call: TRBV24-1
j_call: TRBJ1-2
clone_size: once
cdr3_aa: CATNPGGSYGYTF
cdr3_nt: TGTGCCACCAATCCCGGGGGCTCCTATGGCTACACCTTC

d_call: NA
cdr3_length: 13
v_call: TRBV3-1/TRBV3-2
j_call: TRBJ1-3
clone_size: NA
cdr3_aa: CASSQGRGNTIYF
cdr3_nt: TGTGCCAGCAGCCAAGGGCGGGGAAACACCATATATTTT

d_call: NA
cdr3_length: 15
v_call: TRBV11-3
j_call: TRBJ2-3
clone_size: NA
cdr3_aa: CASSSPGEGTDTQYF
cdr3_nt: TGTGCCAGCAGCTCGCCGGGGGAGGGCACAGATACGCAGTATTTT

d_call: NA
cdr3_length: 13
v_call: TRBV29-1
j_call: TRBJ1-2
clone_size: NA
cdr3_aa: CSVEGARSEGYTF
cdr3_nt: TGCAGCGTTGAGGGGGCAAGAAGTGAGGGCTACACCTTC

d_call: TRBD2
cdr3_length: 15
v_call: TRBV5-4
j_call: TRBJ2-7
clone_size: NA
cdr3_aa: CASSGGGLAANEQYF
cdr3_nt: TGTGCCAGCAGCGGGGGGGGACTAGCGGCCAACGAGCAGTACTTC

d_call: TRBD2
cdr3_length: 20
v_call: TRBV3-1/TRBV3-2
j_call: TRBJ2-2
clone_size: NA
cdr3_aa: CASSQARTSGLPRGGGELFF
cdr3_nt: TGTGCCAGCAGCCAAGCGAGGACTAGCGGTCTACCCCGGGGGGGCGGGGAGCTGTTTTTT

d_call: NA
cdr3_length: 14
v_call: TRBV13
j_call: TRBJ2-7
clone_size: NA
cdr3_aa: CASSLVNRAYEQYF
cdr3_nt: TGTGCCAGCAGCTTAGTAAACAGGGCCTACGAGCAGTACTTC

d_call: NA
cdr3_length: 14
v_call: TRBV28
j_call: TRBJ2-2
clone_size: NA
cdr3_aa: CASNGGADTGELFF
cdr3_nt: TGTGCCAGCAATGGGGGGGCAGACACCGGGGAGCTGTTTTTT

d_call: NA
cdr3_length: 16
v_call: TRBV28
j_call: TRBJ2-3
clone_size: NA
cdr3_aa: CASSPPGGTSTDTQYF
cdr3_nt: TGTGCCAGCAGCCCCCCTGGAGGGACTAGCACAGATACGCAGTATTTT

d_call: TRBD1
cdr3_length: 15
v_call: TRBV7-7
j_call: TRBJ1-5
clone_size: NA
cdr3_aa: CASSTGQGNNQPQHF
cdr3_nt: TGTGCTAGCAGCACGGGACAGGGGAACAATCAGCCCCAGCATTTT

d_call: NA
cdr3_length: 15
v_call: TRBV11-1
j_call: TRBJ2-5
clone_size: NA
cdr3_aa: CASSLRGGREETQYF
cdr3_nt: TGTGCCAGCAGCTTAAGGGGAGGTCGGGAAGAGACCCAGTACTTC

d_call: NA
cdr3_length: 13
v_call: TRBV28
j_call: TRBJ2-5
clone_size: NA
cdr3_aa: CASSYGAVETQYF
cdr3_nt: TGTGCCAGCAGTTACGGGGCGGTGGAGACCCAGTACTTC

d_call: NA
cdr3_length: 16
v_call: TRBV21-1
j_call: TRBJ2-1
clone_size: NA
cdr3_aa: CASSKFRTGVGVEQFF
cdr3_nt: TGTGCCAGCAGCAAATTCAGGACAGGGGTGGGTGTTGAGCAGTTCTTC

d_call: NA
cdr3_length: 13
v_call: TRBV7-9
j_call: TRBJ1-2
clone_size: few
cdr3_aa: CASSLFSGEGYTF
cdr3_nt: TGTGCCAGCAGCTTATTTTCCGGGGAGGGCTACACCTTC

d_call: NA
cdr3_length: 16
v_call: TRBV2
j_call: TRBJ2-2
clone_size: NA
cdr3_aa: CASGRRRGGLTGELFF
cdr3_nt: TGTGCCAGCGGGAGGAGGAGGGGAGGCCTCACCGGGGAGCTGTTTTTT

d_call: NA
cdr3_length: 14
v_call: TRBV9
j_call: TRBJ2-3
clone_size: NA
cdr3_aa: CASSLAGPRDTQYF
cdr3_nt: TGTGCCAGCAGCTTGGCGGGCCCGCGGGATACGCAGTATTTT

d_call: TRBD1
cdr3_length: 11
v_call: TRBV28
j_call: TRBJ1-2
clone_size: NA
cdr3_aa: CAGQGAYGYTF
cdr3_nt: TGTGCCGGACAGGGGGCCTATGGCTACACCTTC

d_call: NA
cdr3_length: 14
v_call: TRBV16
j_call: TRBJ1-5
clone_size: NA
cdr3_aa: CASSGSPSNQPQHF
cdr3_nt: TGTGCCAGCAGCGGTAGTCCTAGCAATCAGCCCCAGCATTTT

d_call: TRBD1
cdr3_length: 15
v_call: TRBV28
j_call: TRBJ2-3
clone_size: NA
cdr3_aa: CASVQGGAGTDTQYF
cdr3_nt: TGTGCCAGCGTCCAAGGGGGCGCCGGCACAGATACGCAGTATTTT

d_call: NA
cdr3_length: 14
v_call: TRBV7-6
j_call: TRBJ2-5
clone_size: NA
cdr3_aa: CASSLTGTQETQYF
cdr3_nt: TGTGCCAGCAGCTTAACAGGAACCCAAGAGACCCAGTACTTC

d_call: TRBD1
cdr3_length: 14
v_call: TRBV10-3
j_call: TRBJ1-5
clone_size: NA
cdr3_aa: CAIRAGTDNQPQHF
cdr3_nt: TGTGCCATCAGGGCCGGGACAGACAATCAGCCCCAGCATTTT

d_call: NA
cdr3_length: 14
v_call: TRBV10-3
j_call: TRBJ1-5
clone_size: NA
cdr3_aa: CAISPGEVNQPQHF
cdr3_nt: TGTGCCATCAGTCCAGGGGAAGTCAATCAGCCCCAGCATTTT

d_call: TRBD2
cdr3_length: 16
v_call: TRBV19
j_call: TRBJ2-1
clone_size: NA
cdr3_aa: CASSPSASGGAREQFF
cdr3_nt: TGTGCCAGTAGCCCCTCGGCTAGCGGGGGGGCTCGAGAGCAGTTCTTC

d_call: NA
cdr3_length: 17
v_call: TRBV2
j_call: TRBJ1-4
clone_size: few
cdr3_aa: CASSGTEPVPSNEKLFF
cdr3_nt: TGTGCCAGCAGTGGGACGGAGCCTGTACCATCTAATGAAAAACTGTTTTTT

d_call: NA
cdr3_length: 15
v_call: TRBV6-6
j_call: TRBJ1-2
clone_size: NA
cdr3_aa: CASSYSGKTNYGYTF
cdr3_nt: TGTGCCAGCAGTTACTCGGGCAAAACTAACTATGGCTACACCTTC

d_call: TRBD1
cdr3_length: 15
v_call: TRBV28
j_call: TRBJ1-2
clone_size: NA
cdr3_aa: CASRETGTATYGYTF
cdr3_nt: TGTGCCAGCAGGGAAACCGGGACAGCGACGTATGGCTACACCTTC

d_call: TRBD1
cdr3_length: 14
v_call: TRBV11-2
j_call: TRBJ2-1
clone_size: NA
cdr3_aa: CASSPTGQGMGQFF
cdr3_nt: TGTGCCAGCAGCCCAACCGGACAGGGGATGGGGCAGTTCTTC

d_call: NA
cdr3_length: 16
v_call: TRBV25-1
j_call: TRBJ2-5
clone_size: once
cdr3_aa: CASSESLQGRGETQYF
cdr3_nt: TGTGCCAGCAGTGAGTCCCTGCAGGGAAGGGGAGAGACCCAGTACTTC

d_call: TRBD1
cdr3_length: 15
v_call: TRBV28
j_call: TRBJ1-1
clone_size: NA
cdr3_aa: CASSSSGQGNTEAFF
cdr3_nt: TGTGCCAGCAGTTCATCGGGACAGGGGAACACTGAAGCTTTCTTT

d_call: TRBD1
cdr3_length: 14
v_call: TRBV28
j_call: TRBJ1-2
clone_size: NA
cdr3_aa: CASSPGGTGSGYTF
cdr3_nt: TGTGCCAGCAGTCCCGGTGGGACAGGGAGTGGCTACACCTTC

d_call: NA
cdr3_length: 15
v_call: TRBV4-2
j_call: TRBJ2-2
clone_size: NA
cdr3_aa: CASTLPGTSTGELFF
cdr3_nt: TGTGCCAGCACCCTACCGGGGACGAGCACCGGGGAGCTGTTTTTT

d_call: TRBD1
cdr3_length: 15
v_call: TRBV10-1
j_call: TRBJ1-1
clone_size: NA
cdr3_aa: CASSGVGTGRTEAFF
cdr3_nt: TGCGCCAGCAGTGGAGTCGGGACAGGGAGGACTGAAGCTTTCTTT

d_call: NA
cdr3_length: 13
v_call: TRBV7-8
j_call: TRBJ2-1
clone_size: NA
cdr3_aa: CASSVDSYNEQFF
cdr3_nt: TGTGCCAGCAGCGTAGATTCTTACAATGAGCAGTTCTTC

d_call: NA
cdr3_length: 15
v_call: TRBV3-1/TRBV3-2
j_call: TRBJ1-4
clone_size: NA
cdr3_aa: CASSQGRVSEEKLFF
cdr3_nt: TGTGCCAGCAGCCAAGGCAGGGTGTCGGAAGAAAAACTGTTTTTT

d_call: TRBD1
cdr3_length: 16
v_call: TRBV6-5
j_call: TRBJ1-1
clone_size: few
cdr3_aa: CASSSRGQGSGTEAFF
cdr3_nt: TGTGCCAGCAGTTCCCGGGGACAGGGGTCGGGTACTGAAGCTTTCTTT

d_call: NA
cdr3_length: 14
v_call: TRBV7-2
j_call: TRBJ1-1
clone_size: few
cdr3_aa: CASRERQANTEAFF
cdr3_nt: TGTGCCAGCAGGGAACGACAGGCGAACACTGAAGCTTTCTTT

d_call: TRBD2
cdr3_length: 17
v_call: TRBV7-2
j_call: TRBJ2-7
clone_size: NA
cdr3_aa: CASSLHPPLAGPDEQYF
cdr3_nt: TGTGCCAGCAGCCTTCACCCTCCTCTAGCGGGACCCGACGAGCAGTACTTC

d_call: NA
cdr3_length: 14
v_call: TRBV11-2
j_call: TRBJ1-3
clone_size: NA
cdr3_aa: CASSLAFSGNTIYF
cdr3_nt: TGTGCCAGCAGCTTAGCCTTCTCTGGAAACACCATATATTTT

d_call: NA
cdr3_length: 12
v_call: TRBV5-4
j_call: TRBJ2-2
clone_size: NA
cdr3_aa: CASSLMGGELFF
cdr3_nt: TGTGCCAGCAGCTTGATGGGTGGGGAGCTGTTTTTT

d_call: TRBD2
cdr3_length: 15
v_call: TRBV28
j_call: TRBJ2-5
clone_size: NA
cdr3_aa: CASRNQLAGSETQYF
cdr3_nt: TGTGCCAGCAGGAACCAACTAGCGGGGTCAGAAACCCAGTACTTC

d_call: TRBD1
cdr3_length: 17
v_call: TRBV20-1
j_call: TRBJ1-1
clone_size: once
cdr3_aa: CSASHWGRGTMNTEAFF
cdr3_nt: TGCAGTGCTAGTCATTGGGGCAGGGGGACGATGAACACTGAAGCTTTCTTT

d_call: NA
cdr3_length: 15
v_call: TRBV9
j_call: TRBJ2-5
clone_size: NA
cdr3_aa: CASSVPGTPGETQYF
cdr3_nt: TGTGCCAGCAGCGTGCCGGGGACGCCTGGGGAGACCCAGTACTTC

d_call: NA
cdr3_length: 15
v_call: TRBV3-1/TRBV3-2
j_call: TRBJ1-5
clone_size: NA
cdr3_aa: CASSQTGLREQPQHF
cdr3_nt: TGTGCCAGCAGCCAGACCGGACTTCGTGAGCAGCCCCAGCATTTT

d_call: TRBD2
cdr3_length: 15
v_call: TRBV3-1/TRBV3-2
j_call: TRBJ2-1
clone_size: NA
cdr3_aa: CASSQAGTSGGKQFF
cdr3_nt: TGTGCCAGCAGCCAAGCAGGGACTAGCGGGGGGAAGCAGTTCTTC

d_call: TRBD1
cdr3_length: 16
v_call: TRBV10-3
j_call: TRBJ1-1
clone_size: NA
cdr3_aa: CAISESTGGRFTEAFF
cdr3_nt: TGTGCCATCAGTGAGTCCACAGGGGGGAGATTCACTGAAGCTTTCTTT

d_call: NA
cdr3_length: 14
v_call: TRBV5-1
j_call: TRBJ1-6
clone_size: once
cdr3_aa: CASSPGGTNSPLHF
cdr3_nt: TGCGCCAGCAGCCCCGGGGGGACCAATTCACCCCTCCACTTT

d_call: TRBD1
cdr3_length: 15
v_call: TRBV18
j_call: TRBJ1-5
clone_size: NA
cdr3_aa: CASSQPGQGSQPQHF
cdr3_nt: TGTGCCAGCTCACAACCGGGACAGGGGTCTCAGCCCCAGCATTTT

d_call: NA
cdr3_length: 13
v_call: TRBV4-3
j_call: TRBJ2-1
clone_size: NA
cdr3_aa: CASSQGHTMEQFF
cdr3_nt: TGCGCCAGCAGCCAAGGACATACTATGGAGCAGTTCTTC

d_call: TRBD1
cdr3_length: 15
v_call: TRBV6-5
j_call: TRBJ1-1
clone_size: NA
cdr3_aa: CASRGGTGLNTEAFF
cdr3_nt: TGTGCCAGCAGGGGAGGGACAGGGCTGAACACTGAAGCTTTCTTT

d_call: TRBD2
cdr3_length: 14
v_call: TRBV7-2
j_call: TRBJ2-7
clone_size: NA
cdr3_aa: CASSSSGTSYEQYF
cdr3_nt: TGTGCCAGCAGCTCTAGCGGGACCTCCTACGAGCAGTACTTC